The 10 T cell receptor beta chains in this list originate from one sample, sequenced in a study of CD8 T cells in Susac syndrome. A quantity of 0.5 to 1 ug RNA underwent reverse transcription using random hexamers. A single record per CDR3 protein comes from TCRdb applying MiXCR to the immunoSEQ multiplex PCR reads. The sample holds roughly 28,000 distinct CDR3 sequences, around 94% seen once. Source material: CD8+ T cells from PBMCs. The source is a human donor in good health.

The V and J genes are TRBV9 and TRBJ2-3; a weak D match, TRBD1 (7 bases). V was pared by 3 bases and J by 1 base, with 18 bases between. CDR1 and CDR2 from the germline V gene are SGDLS and YYNGEE. This CDR3 comprises 17 residues. This chain's CDR3 is CASSADPQGGGTDTQYF. The CDR3, as DNA: TGTGCCAGCAGCGCAGACCCGCAGGGGGGAGGCACAGATACGCAGTATTTT.

The V gene is TRBV10-2, the J gene TRBJ1-4; D remains ambiguous. The CDR3 runs to 11 residues. V was shortened by 2 bases and J by 13 bases, with 8 bases between the two germline ends. Germline V lookup: CDR1 WSHSY, CDR2 SAAADI. CDR3 sequence (DNA): TGCGCCAGCAGTGAGATGGGCATACTGTTTTTT. This codes for CASSEMGILFF.

V and J are TRBV29-1 and TRBJ2-6, with 7 bases identical to TRBD1. With 4 bases clipped from V and 0 bases from J, the junction kept 9 bases outside the gene matches. The CDR3 is 17 amino acids. Germline V gene sequence: CDR1 SQVTM, CDR2 ANQGSEA. The CDR3: CSVVTGVTYSGANVLTF. In nucleotides, the CDR3 is TGCAGCGTTGTAACAGGGGTCACTTACTCTGGGGCCAACGTCCTGACTTTC.

V is TRBV12-3 or TRBV12-4 and J is TRBJ1-2; 9 bases fit TRBD1. The junction had 8 bases not matched to a gene; V was cut back by 5 bases and J by 4 bases. The CDR3 contains 15 residues. The CDR3 region has the DNA TGTGCCAGCAGTCCGGGGACAGGGAACTTCTATGGCTACACCTTC. It specifies CASSPGTGNFYGYTF.

The rearrangement links TRBV4-1 to TRBJ2-1; a weak D match, TRBD1 (6 bases). The CDR3 contains 14 residues. The germline V and J ends were trimmed by 1 base and 4 bases, with 8 bases remaining between them. In germline, CDR1 is MGHRA, CDR2 YSYEKL. CDR3 sequence reads: CASSQGGLYNEQFF. CDR3 nucleotide sequence: TGCGCCAGCAGCCAAGGGGGGCTATACAATGAGCAGTTCTTC.

V is TRBV29-1 and J is TRBJ2-7, with TRBD1 matching over 9 bases. There are 14 residues in the CDR3. V gave up 6 bases and J gave up 1 base; unmatched junction bases: 7. From germline, CDR1 is SQVTM and CDR2 ANQGSEA. The CDR3 DNA sequence: TGCAGCGTAAAGGGACAGGGCTCATCCTACGAGCAGTACTTC. Translating it yields CSVKGQGSSYEQYF.

This clonotype was seen just once. The chain employs TRBV5-1 and TRBJ2-7; 8 positions match TRBD1. The germline V gene has CDR1 SGHRS and CDR2 YFSETQ. Germline trimming cut 0 bases from V and 6 bases from J; bases unmatched to any gene: 11. CDR3 length: 16 residues. This CDR3 is CASSLALQGTGREQYF. CDR3 bases: TGCGCCAGCAGCTTGGCCTTGCAGGGGACAGGACGCGAGCAGTACTTC.

The chain recombines TRBV3-1 with TRBJ2-7; 9 bases line up with TRBD1. The CDR3 runs 14 residues. The germline V gene has CDR1 LGHDT and CDR2 YNNKEL (reference sequence). V was pared by 7 bases and J by 2 bases, with 6 bases of the junction left unmatched. CDR3 DNA: TGTGCCAGCACGCCGGGACAGGGACCCTACGAGCAGTACTTC. This encodes CASTPGQGPYEQYF.

CDR3 bases: TGTGCCAGCAGCTCCAGGGGCCGTCGGAACACTGAAGCTTTCTTT. Translated: CASSSRGRRNTEAFF. The chain uses TRBV7-2 and TRBJ1-1; D is perhaps TRBD1 (6 bases). The CDR3 has 15 residues. With 4 bases removed from V and 1 base from J, the gap between germline ends came to 13 bases. In germline, CDR1 is SGHTA, CDR2 FQGNSA.

V is TRBV7-9 and J is TRBJ2-1, with D perhaps given as TRBD1 or TRBD2 (6 bases each). Looked up from germline, CDR1 is SEHNR and CDR2 is FQNEAQ (reference sequence). V gave up 4 bases and J gave up 7 bases, with 17 bases separating them. The CDR3 sequence is 15 residues long. CDR3 DNA: TGTGCCAGCAGCTCACAGGGAGGAGCTCGGAATGAGCAGTTCTTC. Encoded protein: CASSSQGGARNEQFF. Full variable domain (missing parts from reference TRBV7-9 and TRBJ2-1): DTGVSQNPRHKITKRGQNVTFRCDPISEHNRLYWYRQTLGQGPEFLTYFQNEAQLEKSRLLSDRFSAERPKGSFSTLEIQRTEQGDSAMYLCASSSQGGARNEQFFGPGTRLTVL.